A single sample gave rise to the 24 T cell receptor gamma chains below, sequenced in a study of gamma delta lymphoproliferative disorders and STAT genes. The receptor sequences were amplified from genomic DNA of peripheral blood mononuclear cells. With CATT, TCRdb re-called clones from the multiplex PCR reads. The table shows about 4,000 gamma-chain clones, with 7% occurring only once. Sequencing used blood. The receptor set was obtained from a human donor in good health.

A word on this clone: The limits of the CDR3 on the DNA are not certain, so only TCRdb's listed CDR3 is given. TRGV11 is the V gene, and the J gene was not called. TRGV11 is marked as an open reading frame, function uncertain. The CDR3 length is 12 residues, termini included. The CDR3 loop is CTTVPAGFKKLF.

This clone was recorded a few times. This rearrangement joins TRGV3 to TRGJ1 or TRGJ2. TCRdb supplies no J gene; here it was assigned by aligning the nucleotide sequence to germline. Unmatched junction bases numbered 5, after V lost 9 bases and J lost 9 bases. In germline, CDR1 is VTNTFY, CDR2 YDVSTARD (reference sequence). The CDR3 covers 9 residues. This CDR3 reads CATNAKKLF. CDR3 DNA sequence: TGTGCCACCAACGCTAAGAAACTCTTT.

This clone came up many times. The CDR3 reads CATWDRPSYYKKLF. Written as DNA, the CDR3 is TGTGCCACCTGGGACAGGCCCTCTTATTATAAGAAACTCTTT. The J gene is TRGJ1 or TRGJ2, the V gene TRGV5. No J segment appears in TCRdb, so it was assigned here by matching the sequence to germline. V lost 0 bases, J lost 3 bases, and 5 bases stayed unmatched. This CDR3 is built from 14 residues. Germline loops: CDR1 VINAFY, CDR2 YDVSNSKD.

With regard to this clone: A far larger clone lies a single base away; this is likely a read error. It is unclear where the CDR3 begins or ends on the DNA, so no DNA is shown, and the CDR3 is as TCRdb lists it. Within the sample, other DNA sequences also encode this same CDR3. CDR3 sequence reads: CTTVPAGLTKNRSQDTTGWFKIF. TRGV11 is the V gene, and the J gene was not called. TRGV11 is labeled an ORF, and its function is uncertain. The length of the CDR3 is 23 amino acids, counting both ends.

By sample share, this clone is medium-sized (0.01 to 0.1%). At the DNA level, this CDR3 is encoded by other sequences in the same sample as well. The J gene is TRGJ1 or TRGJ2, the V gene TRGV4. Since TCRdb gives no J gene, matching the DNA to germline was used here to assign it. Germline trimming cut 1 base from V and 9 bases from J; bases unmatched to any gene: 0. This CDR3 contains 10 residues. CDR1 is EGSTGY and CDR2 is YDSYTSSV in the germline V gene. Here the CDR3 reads CATWDGKKLF. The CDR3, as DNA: TGTGCCACCTGGGATGGTAAGAAACTCTTT.

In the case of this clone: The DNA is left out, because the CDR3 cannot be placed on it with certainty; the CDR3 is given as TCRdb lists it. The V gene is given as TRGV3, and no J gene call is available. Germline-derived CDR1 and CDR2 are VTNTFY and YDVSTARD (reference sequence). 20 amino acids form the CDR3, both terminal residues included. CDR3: CATWDTSLIIRNSLAVEQHF.

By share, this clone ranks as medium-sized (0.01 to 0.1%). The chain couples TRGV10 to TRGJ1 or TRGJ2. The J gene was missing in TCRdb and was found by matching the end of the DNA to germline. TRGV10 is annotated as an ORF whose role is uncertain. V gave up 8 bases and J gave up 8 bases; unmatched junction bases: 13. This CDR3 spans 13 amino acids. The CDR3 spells CAAWDELPNKKLF. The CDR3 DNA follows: TGTGCTGCGTGGGACGAATTACCCAATAAGAAACTCTTT.

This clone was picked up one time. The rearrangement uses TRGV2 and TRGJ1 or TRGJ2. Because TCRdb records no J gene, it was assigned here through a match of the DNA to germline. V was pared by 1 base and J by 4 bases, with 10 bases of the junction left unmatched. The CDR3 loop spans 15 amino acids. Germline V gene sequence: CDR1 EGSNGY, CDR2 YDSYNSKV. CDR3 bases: TGTGCCACCTGGGACGGCGACGGAGGGTATTATAAGAAACTCTTT. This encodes CATWDGDGGYYKKLF.

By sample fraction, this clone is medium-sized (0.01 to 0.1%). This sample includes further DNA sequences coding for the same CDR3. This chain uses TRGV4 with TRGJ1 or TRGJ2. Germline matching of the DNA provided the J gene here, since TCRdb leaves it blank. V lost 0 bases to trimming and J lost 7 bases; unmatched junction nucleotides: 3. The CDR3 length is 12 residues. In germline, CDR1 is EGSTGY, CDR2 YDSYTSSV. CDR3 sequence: CATWDGRYKKLF. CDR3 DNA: TGTGCCACCTGGGATGGGCGCTATAAGAAACTCTTT.

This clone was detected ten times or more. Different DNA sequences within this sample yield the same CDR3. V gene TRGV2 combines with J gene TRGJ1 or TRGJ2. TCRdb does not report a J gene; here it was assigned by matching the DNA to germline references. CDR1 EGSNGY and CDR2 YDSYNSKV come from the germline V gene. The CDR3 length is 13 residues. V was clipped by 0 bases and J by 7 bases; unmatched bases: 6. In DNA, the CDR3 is TGTGCCACCTGGGACGGGCTGGGATATAAGAAACTCTTT. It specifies CATWDGLGYKKLF.

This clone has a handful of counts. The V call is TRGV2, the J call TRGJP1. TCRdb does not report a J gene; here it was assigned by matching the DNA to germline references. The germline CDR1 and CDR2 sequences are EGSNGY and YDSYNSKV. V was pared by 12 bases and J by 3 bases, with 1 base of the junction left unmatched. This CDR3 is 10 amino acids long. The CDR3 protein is CAPTGWFKIF. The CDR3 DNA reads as TGTGCCCCCACTGGTTGGTTCAAGATATTT.

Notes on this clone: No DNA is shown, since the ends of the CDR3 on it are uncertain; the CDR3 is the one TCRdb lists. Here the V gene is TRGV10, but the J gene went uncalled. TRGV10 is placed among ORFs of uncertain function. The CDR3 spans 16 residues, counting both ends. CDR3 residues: CTTVLRGKTTGWFKIF.

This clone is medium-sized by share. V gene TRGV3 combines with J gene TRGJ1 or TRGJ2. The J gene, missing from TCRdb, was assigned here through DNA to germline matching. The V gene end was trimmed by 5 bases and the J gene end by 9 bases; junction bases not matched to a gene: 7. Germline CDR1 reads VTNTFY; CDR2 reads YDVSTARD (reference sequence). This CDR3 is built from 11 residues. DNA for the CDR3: TGTGCCACCTGGGGCGTCGGTAAGAAACTCTTT. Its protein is CATWGVGKKLF.

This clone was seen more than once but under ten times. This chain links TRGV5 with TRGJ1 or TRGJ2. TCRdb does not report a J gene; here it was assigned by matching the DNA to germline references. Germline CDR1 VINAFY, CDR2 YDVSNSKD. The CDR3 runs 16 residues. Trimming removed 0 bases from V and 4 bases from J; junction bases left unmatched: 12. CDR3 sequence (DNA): TGTGCCACCTGGGACAGGCTAAATCGGGGATATTATAAGAAACTCTTT. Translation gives CATWDRLNRGYYKKLF.

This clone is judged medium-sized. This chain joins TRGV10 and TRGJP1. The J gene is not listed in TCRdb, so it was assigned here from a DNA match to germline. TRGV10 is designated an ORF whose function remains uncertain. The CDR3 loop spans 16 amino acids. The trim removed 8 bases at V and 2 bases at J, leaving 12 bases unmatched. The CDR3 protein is CAAWDPTATTGWFKIF. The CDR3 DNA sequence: TGTGCTGCGTGGGATCCCACTGCGACCACTGGTTGGTTCAAGATATTT.

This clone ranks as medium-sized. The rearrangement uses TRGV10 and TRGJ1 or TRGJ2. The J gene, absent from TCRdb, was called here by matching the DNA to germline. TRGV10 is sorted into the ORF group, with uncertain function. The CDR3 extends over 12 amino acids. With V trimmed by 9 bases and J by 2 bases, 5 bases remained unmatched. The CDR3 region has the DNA TGTGCTGCGTGTCTTTATTATTATAAGAAACTCTTT. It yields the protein CAACLYYYKKLF.

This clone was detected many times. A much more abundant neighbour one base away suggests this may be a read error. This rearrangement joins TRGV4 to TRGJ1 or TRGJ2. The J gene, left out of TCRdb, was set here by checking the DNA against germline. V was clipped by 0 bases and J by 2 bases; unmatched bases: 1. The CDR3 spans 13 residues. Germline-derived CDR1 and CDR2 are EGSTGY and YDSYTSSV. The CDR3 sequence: CATWDGDYYKKLF. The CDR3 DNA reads TGTGCCACCTGGGATGGGGATTATTATAAGAAACTCTTT.

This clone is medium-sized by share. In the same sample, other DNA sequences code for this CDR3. This chain's CDR3 is CATWDGYYKKLF. For the CDR3, the DNA is TGTGCCACCTGGGACGGTTATTATAAGAAACTCTTT. The V call is TRGV2, the J call TRGJ1 or TRGJ2. The J gene was not available in TCRdb and was assigned here by matching the DNA to germline segments. Germline CDR1 EGSNGY, CDR2 YDSYNSKV. Unmatched junction bases numbered 0, after V lost 1 base and J lost 3 bases. This CDR3 region has 12 residues.

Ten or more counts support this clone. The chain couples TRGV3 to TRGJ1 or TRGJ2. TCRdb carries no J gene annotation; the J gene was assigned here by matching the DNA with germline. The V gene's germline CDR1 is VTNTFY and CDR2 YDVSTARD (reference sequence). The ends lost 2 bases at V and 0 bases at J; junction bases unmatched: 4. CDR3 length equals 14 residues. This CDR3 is CATWDTLNYYKKLF. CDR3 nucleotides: TGTGCCACCTGGGACACCCTGAATTATTATAAGAAACTCTTT.

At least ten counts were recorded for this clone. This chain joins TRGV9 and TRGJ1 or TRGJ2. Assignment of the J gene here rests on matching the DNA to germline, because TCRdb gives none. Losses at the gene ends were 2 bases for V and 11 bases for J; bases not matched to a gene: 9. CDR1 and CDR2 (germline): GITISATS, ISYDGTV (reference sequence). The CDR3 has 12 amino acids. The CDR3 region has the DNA TGTGCCTTGTGGGAGGCCCATCTGGAGAAACTCTTT. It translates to CALWEAHLEKLF.

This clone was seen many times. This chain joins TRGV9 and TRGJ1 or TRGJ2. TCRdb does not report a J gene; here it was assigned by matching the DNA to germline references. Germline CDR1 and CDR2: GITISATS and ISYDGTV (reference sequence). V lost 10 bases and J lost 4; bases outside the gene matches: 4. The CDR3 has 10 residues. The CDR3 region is CAFSYYKKLF. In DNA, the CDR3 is TGTGCCTTCTCCTATTATAAGAAACTCTTT.

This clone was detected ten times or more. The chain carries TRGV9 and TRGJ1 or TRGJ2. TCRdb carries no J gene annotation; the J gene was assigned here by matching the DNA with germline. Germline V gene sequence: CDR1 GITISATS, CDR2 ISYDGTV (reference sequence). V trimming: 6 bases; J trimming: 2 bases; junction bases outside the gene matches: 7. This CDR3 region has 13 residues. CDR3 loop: CALWTTHYYKKLF. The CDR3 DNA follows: TGTGCCTTGTGGACAACACATTATTATAAGAAACTCTTT.

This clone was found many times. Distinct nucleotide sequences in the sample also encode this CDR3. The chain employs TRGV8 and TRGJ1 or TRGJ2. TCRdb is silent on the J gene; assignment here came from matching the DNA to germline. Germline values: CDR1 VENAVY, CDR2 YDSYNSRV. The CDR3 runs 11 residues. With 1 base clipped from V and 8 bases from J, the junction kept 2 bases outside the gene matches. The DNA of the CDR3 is TGTGCCACCTGGGATAGAGATAAGAAACTCTTT. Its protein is CATWDRDKKLF.

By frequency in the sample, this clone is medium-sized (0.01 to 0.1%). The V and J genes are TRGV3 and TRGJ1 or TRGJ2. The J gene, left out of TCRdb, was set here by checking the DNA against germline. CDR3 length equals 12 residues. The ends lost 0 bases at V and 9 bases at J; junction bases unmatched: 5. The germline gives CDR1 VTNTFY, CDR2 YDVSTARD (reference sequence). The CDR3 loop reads CATWDRPPKKLF. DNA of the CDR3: TGTGCCACCTGGGACAGGCCGCCTAAGAAACTCTTT.